These 27 T cell receptor beta chains originate from one sample sequenced in a study of breast tumors, draining lymph nodes, adjacent tissues. Breast cancer patients provided tissue from their axillary draining lymph nodes. MiXCR was run by TCRdb on the multiplex PCR reads, yielding one entry per CDR3 protein. The sample shows approximately 100,000 distinct CDR3 sequences, about 29% of them seen only once. The sequenced sample was axillary lymph node tissue. The receptors shown here come from a female donor with breast cancer. Some clones in this sample may be carry-over from other donors' samples.

Many counts were recorded for this clonotype. The gene calls are TRBV2 and TRBJ2-2; D gene unclear. This CDR3 comprises 13 residues. CDR1 and CDR2 from the germline V gene are SNHLY and FYNNEI. Between the trimmed V and J ends, which lost 6 bases and 5 bases, there was a span of 10 bases. CDR3 DNA sequence: TGTGCCAGCAGGGGATCGACGACCGGGGAGCTGTTTTTT. Protein product: CASRGSTTGELFF.

This clonotype was counted ten times or more. The chain couples TRBV11-1 to TRBJ2-5; the D call may be TRBD1 or TRBD2 (6 bases each). The CDR3 runs 14 residues. The germline CDR1 and CDR2 sequences are SGHAT and FQDESV (reference sequence). Trimming removed 3 bases from V and 1 base from J, with 9 bases in between. The CDR3 loop is CASSFGGGQETQYF. In nucleotides, the CDR3 is TGTGCCAGCAGCTTTGGAGGGGGCCAAGAGACCCAGTACTTC. The full variable domain, rest sourced from reference TRBV11-1 and TRBJ2-5, is EAEVAQSPRYKITEKSQAVAFWCDPISGHATLYWYRQILGQGPELLVQFQDESVVDDSQLPKDRFSAERLKGVDSTLKIQPAELGDSAMYLCASSFGGGQETQYFGPGTRLLVL.

The chain combines TRBV13 with TRBJ2-7, with no clear D. Per germline, CDR1 PRHDT and CDR2 FYEKMQ (reference sequence). This CDR3 has 13 amino acids. V dropped 0 bases and J dropped 9 bases, with 12 bases sitting between them. The CDR3 region has the DNA TGTGCCAGCAGCTTAGGAAGCTCCTACTGGCAGTACTTC. Amino acids: CASSLGSSYWQYF. Full variable domain (rest looked up from reference TRBV13 and TRBJ2-7): AAGVIQSPRHLIKEKRETATLKCYPIPRHDTVYWYQQGPGQDPQFLISFYEKMQSDKGSIPDRFSAQQFSDYHSELNMSSLELGDSALYFCASSLGSSYWQYFGPGTRLTVT.

At least ten counts were recorded for this clonotype. The rearrangement uses TRBV10-3 and TRBJ2-2; D gene unclear. This CDR3 is 15 amino acids long. V lost 6 bases, J lost 1 base, and 12 bases lay in between. CDR1 and CDR2 (germline): ENHRY, SYGVKD. CDR3 DNA sequence: TGTGCCATCAGCAGACTGGAACGGAACACCGGGGAGCTGTTTTTT. It encodes CAISRLERNTGELFF.

The chain has TRBV11-2 and TRBJ2-3; either TRBD1 or TRBD2 may fit D (5 bases each). The CDR3 totals 15 residues. Deletions cut 4 bases from V and 2 bases from J, with 13 bases between. Per the germline V gene, CDR1 is SGHAT and CDR2 is FQNNGV. CDR3 coding DNA: TGTGCCAGCAGCTGGTGGGACCCTACCACAGATACGCAGTATTTT. Translating it yields CASSWWDPTTDTQYF.

The CDR3 loop is CASSFTGTGNTEAFF. The CDR3 nucleotides read TGTGCCAGCAGTTTCACAGGGACAGGGAACACTGAAGCTTTCTTT. The rearrangement joins TRBV12-3 or TRBV12-4 to TRBJ1-1, with 8 bases matching TRBD1. There are 15 residues in the CDR3. J gave up 1 base and V 3 bases, and 4 bases lay outside the gene matches.

This clonotype was seen many times. It may be a read error: a sequence one base away is much more abundant. V gene TRBV20-1 combines with J gene TRBJ1-2; D gene unclear. The CDR3 is 13 amino acids. Germline V gene sequence: CDR1 DFQATT, CDR2 SNEGSKA (reference sequence). The DNA for the CDR3 is TGCAGTGCTAGCGGATCATCGCGATATGCCTACACCTTC. Translated, it gives CSASGSSRYAYTF.

In its sample, this clonotype was seen many times. The gene calls are TRBV29-1 and TRBJ2-2; 11 bases match TRBD1. V lost 5 bases and J lost 1; bases outside the gene matches: 9. Germline V CDR1 and CDR2: SQVTM, ANQGSEA. The CDR3 is made up of 17 amino acids. Here the CDR3 DNA reads TGCAGCGTTATAGGGGCCGGGACAGGGGGGAACACCGGGGAGCTGTTTTTT. It specifies CSVIGAGTGGNTGELFF.

The genes are TRBV9 and TRBJ2-3, with 10 bases matching TRBD1. Germline CDR1 and CDR2: SGDLS and YYNGEE. V shed 4 bases, J shed 11 bases, and the junction held 13 bases outside the gene matches. The CDR3 loop spans 15 amino acids. CDR3 loop: CASSSTTGGWDEQYF. In DNA, the CDR3 is TGTGCCAGCAGCTCGACGACAGGGGGCTGGGATGAGCAGTATTTT.

V usage is TRBV7-4 and J usage is TRBJ1-5, with 9 positions matching TRBD1. J was trimmed by 0 bases and V by 6 bases; bases with no gene match: 15. Germline CDR1 reads SGHVT; CDR2 reads SQSDAQ. This CDR3 has 19 residues. CDR3 amino acids: CASSFNRGRVPYSNQPQHF. Here the CDR3 DNA reads TGTGCCAGCAGTTTTAACAGGGGGCGCGTCCCCTATAGCAATCAGCCCCAGCATTTT.

This rearrangement joins TRBV19 to TRBJ1-4; weak D call: TRBD1 (5 bases). This CDR3 region has 14 residues. V was pared by 8 bases and J by 5 bases, with 15 bases between. Germline CDR1 LNHDA, CDR2 SQIVND (reference sequence). CDR3 loop: CASHRGGGNEKLFF. The CDR3 DNA sequence: TGTGCCAGTCATCGCGGGGGAGGGAATGAAAAACTGTTTTTT.

This clonotype has ten or more counts. Just one base apart from a much larger clone, this may be a read error. This rearrangement joins TRBV6-4 to TRBJ2-7, with 8 bases identical to TRBD1. Germline CDR1 and CDR2: MRHNA and SNTAGT. The CDR3 is 18 amino acids. CDR3 loop: CASSHSKDRGQVSYEQYF. DNA for the CDR3: TGTGCCAGCAGTCACTCGAAAGACCGGGGACAGGTCTCCTACGAGCAGTACTTC.

The chain couples TRBV20-1 to TRBJ2-7; 15 positions agree with TRBD2. The CDR3 length is 14 residues. Germline V gene sequence: CDR1 DFQATT, CDR2 SNEGSKA (reference sequence). V was clipped by 6 bases and J by 2 bases; unmatched bases: 2. CDR3 amino acids: CSAGTSGRTYEQYF. In DNA, the CDR3 is TGCAGTGCCGGGACTAGCGGGAGGACCTACGAGCAGTACTTC.

This clonotype was detected ten times or more. V usage is TRBV5-1 and J usage is TRBJ1-4; TRBD1 matches 7 bases. This CDR3 region has 18 residues. V lost 0 bases, J lost 1 base, and 9 bases stayed unmatched. The germline V gene encodes CDR1 SGHRS and CDR2 YFSETQ. CDR3 bases: TGCGCCAGCAGCTTGGGCAACAGGGGCGTGGGAACTAATGAAAAACTGTTTTTT. This sequence encodes CASSLGNRGVGTNEKLFF.

This clonotype has at least ten counts. This sequence joins TRBV20-1 and TRBJ1-5; 12 bases match TRBD1. V shed 1 base and J 6 bases; nucleotides not matched to a gene: 4. The CDR3 has 15 amino acids. Looked up from germline, CDR1 is DFQATT and CDR2 is SNEGSKA (reference sequence). The CDR3 loop is CSARAGTGGSQPQHF. DNA of the CDR3: TGCAGTGCTAGAGCCGGGACAGGGGGCAGTCAGCCCCAGCATTTT.

On this clonotype: A read error may explain this, as a much larger clone is one base away. The V and J genes are TRBV2 and TRBJ1-1; D ambiguous. V shed 4 bases and J shed 4 bases, with 10 bases lying between them. The CDR3 is 13 residues long. Germline CDR1 reads SNHLY; CDR2 reads FYNNEI. The CDR3 is CASSVVASTEAFF. In DNA, the CDR3 is TGTGCCAGCAGTGTCGTGGCCAGCACTGAAGCTTTCTTT.

This clonotype was detected ten times or more. This chain links TRBV3-1 with TRBJ2-5; 7 bases fit TRBD1. Trimming removed 0 bases from V and 6 bases from J; junction bases left unmatched: 7. The CDR3 totals 15 residues. CDR1 is LGHDT and CDR2 is YNNKEL in the germline V gene (reference sequence). CDR3 coding DNA: TGTGCCAGCAGCCAAGATAAGGGGGCGAGCCAGACCCAGTACTTC. Residues: CASSQDKGASQTQYF.

This clonotype was recorded many times. The CDR3 is CSAARAQGFGVTQYF. CDR3 nucleotides: TGCAGTGCGGCGAGGGCACAGGGGTTCGGGGTCACCCAGTACTTC. The V and J genes are TRBV20-1 and TRBJ2-5; 7 bases line up with TRBD1. CDR1 and CDR2 (germline): DFQATT, SNEGSKA (reference sequence). The CDR3 has 15 residues. The J segment lost 8 bases and the V segment lost 6 bases, leaving 18 bases of the junction unmatched.

This clonotype was counted a single time. The junction and the germline gene differ at one end; a read error may be behind it. V gene TRBV19 combines with J gene TRBJ1-1, with a possible D match to TRBD1 (5 bases). The CDR3 has 13 residues. CDR1 is LNHDA, CDR2 SQIVND, per germline (reference sequence). CDR3 in DNA: TGTGCCAGTGGTATGGGACCGAACACCGAAGCTTTCTTT. It encodes CASGMGPNTEAFF. The full variable domain, rest sourced from reference TRBV19 and TRBJ1-1, is DGGITQSPKYLFRKEGQNVTLSCEQNLNHDAMYWYRQDPGQGLRLIYYSQIVNDFQKGDIAEGYSVSREKKESFPLTVTSAQKNPTAFYLCASGMGPNTEAFFGQGTRLTVV.

Notes on this clonotype: One base away lies a much larger clone, so this may be a sequencing read error. The chain employs TRBV5-1 and TRBJ2-5; the D is unclear. The germline CDR1 and CDR2 sequences are SGHRS and YFSETQ. The CDR3 spans 14 residues. Trimming cost V 0 bases and J 3 bases, with 9 bases left between them. CDR3 in DNA: TGCGCCAGCAGCTTGGGGACGGCGAAAGAGACCCAGTACTTC. This gives the protein CASSLGTAKETQYF.

This clonotype was detected many times. This chain connects TRBV28 to TRBJ2-3, with 8 bases identical to TRBD1. The CDR3 sequence is 15 residues long. Trimming removed 6 bases from V and 0 bases from J; junction bases left unmatched: 5. Germline CDR1 and CDR2: MDHEN and SYDVKM. The CDR3 loop reads CASSPGGRSTDTQYF. The CDR3 nucleotides read TGTGCCAGCAGCCCAGGGGGCCGAAGCACAGATACGCAGTATTTT.

Points on this clonotype: A clone one base away is much larger, so this may be a read error. V gene TRBV11-2 combines with J gene TRBJ2-1; D might be TRBD2 (7 bases). The CDR3 length is 14 residues. The germline V and J ends were trimmed by 4 bases and 8 bases, with 15 bases remaining between them. Germline V lookup: CDR1 SGHAT, CDR2 FQNNGV. This CDR3 reads CASSWGGRTDEQFF. CDR3 DNA: TGTGCCAGCAGCTGGGGGGGCCGTACCGATGAGCAGTTCTTC.

As concerns this clonotype: The limits of the CDR3 on the DNA are not certain, so only TCRdb's listed CDR3 is given. The chain combines TRBV7-2 with TRBJ1-4; TRBD1 reflects the table's D call only, with no check against the DNA. Germline assignment: CDR1 SGHTA and CDR2 FQGNSA. Termini included, the CDR3 measures 17 amino acids. The CDR3 sequence is CASSLFGGGTGSGKLVF.

This clonotype was seen many times. A single base separates this from a much larger clone, so it may be a read error. CDR3 sequence reads: CASSPSPSLGQVHPGANVLTF. CDR3 nucleotide sequence: TGTGCCAGCAGCCCAAGCCCCTCCCTGGGACAGGTTCACCCTGGGGCCAACGTCCTGACTTTC. The chain links TRBV7-6 to TRBJ2-6, with TRBD1 matching over 8 bases. The V gene's germline CDR1 is SGHVS and CDR2 FNYEAQ. After removal of 5 bases from V and 2 bases from J, the junction contained 20 bases not matched to a gene. The CDR3 length is 21 residues.

Remarks on this clonotype: The junction and the germline gene differ at one end; a read error may be behind it. J is TRBJ2-7 and V is TRBV2; TRBD1 aligns across 8 bases. The CDR3 totals 15 residues. In germline, CDR1 is SNHLY, CDR2 FYNNEI. In DNA, the CDR3 is TGTGCCAGCAGTGGAGCTGGGACAGGTACAGGCGAGCAGTGCTTC. Its translation: CASSGAGTGTGEQCF.

In its sample, this clonotype was seen many times. This chain uses TRBV2 with TRBJ1-1; 10 bases are shared with TRBD1. The CDR3 is 16 amino acids. CDR1 and CDR2 (germline): SNHLY, FYNNEI. Trimming cost V 6 bases and J 5 bases; bases outside gene matches: 12. CDR3 sequence (DNA): TGTGCCAGCAGCCTACTCCCCGAGGACAGGGGGACTGAAGCTTTCTTT. Its translation is CASSLLPEDRGTEAFF.

This clonotype was counted many times. This rearrangement joins TRBV3-1 to TRBJ2-7; tentatively, D is TRBD1 (5 bases). Trimming removed 1 base at V and 5 bases at J, with 9 bases between. The length of the CDR3 is 13 residues. Germline lookup yields CDR1 LGHDT and CDR2 YNNKEL (reference sequence). CDR3 sequence reads: CASSQGRGNEQYF. CDR3 sequence (DNA): TGTGCCAGCAGCCAAGGAAGGGGAAACGAGCAGTACTTC.